This TCR beta chain was observed in a study of beta chain features in type 1 diabetes. Findings of the study overall: Among all four CD4+ subsets, Type 1 diabetes patients had TCRB CDR3s that were moderately but significantly shorter.

What was sequenced were expressed TCRB transcripts, since all of the isolated RNA had been reverse transcribed. Profiling relied on immunoSEQ multiplex PCR, and the TCRdb table lists in-frame clones only, not all of them. The sample has about 150,000 clones; about 13% are singletons. The table lists this clone with a few counts. Its antigen is unknown. The germline gives CDR1 MNHEY, CDR2 SMNVEV (reference sequence). V lost 7 bases to trimming and J lost 4 bases; unmatched junction nucleotides: 1. This CDR3 contains 13 residues. The receptor comes from a man younger than 35 with type 1 diabetes. Sequencing was done on a sample of central memory CD4+ T cells from blood. This sequence joins TRBV27 and TRBJ1-5; 10 bases agree with TRBD1. The CDR3 DNA reads as TGTGCCAGCATGGACAGGGGGAATCAGCCCCAGCATTTT. Its protein product is CASMDRGNQPQHF.